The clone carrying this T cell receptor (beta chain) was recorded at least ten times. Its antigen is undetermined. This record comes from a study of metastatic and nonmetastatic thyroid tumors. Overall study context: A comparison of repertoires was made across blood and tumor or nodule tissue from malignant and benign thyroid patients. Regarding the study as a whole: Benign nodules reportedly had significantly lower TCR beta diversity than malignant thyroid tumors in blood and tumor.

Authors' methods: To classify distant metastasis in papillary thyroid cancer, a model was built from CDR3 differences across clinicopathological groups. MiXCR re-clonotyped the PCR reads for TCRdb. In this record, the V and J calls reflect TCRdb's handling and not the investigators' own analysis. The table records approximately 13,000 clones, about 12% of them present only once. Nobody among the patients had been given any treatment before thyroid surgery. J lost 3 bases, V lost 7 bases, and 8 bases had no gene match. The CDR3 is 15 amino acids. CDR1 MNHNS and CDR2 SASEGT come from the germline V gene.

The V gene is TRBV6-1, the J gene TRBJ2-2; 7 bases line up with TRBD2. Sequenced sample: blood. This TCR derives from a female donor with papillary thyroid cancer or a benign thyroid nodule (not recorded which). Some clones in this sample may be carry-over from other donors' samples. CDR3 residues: CASMGSGEDTGELFF. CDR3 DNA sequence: TGTGCCAGCATGGGAAGCGGGGAAGACACCGGGGAGCTGTTTTTT.